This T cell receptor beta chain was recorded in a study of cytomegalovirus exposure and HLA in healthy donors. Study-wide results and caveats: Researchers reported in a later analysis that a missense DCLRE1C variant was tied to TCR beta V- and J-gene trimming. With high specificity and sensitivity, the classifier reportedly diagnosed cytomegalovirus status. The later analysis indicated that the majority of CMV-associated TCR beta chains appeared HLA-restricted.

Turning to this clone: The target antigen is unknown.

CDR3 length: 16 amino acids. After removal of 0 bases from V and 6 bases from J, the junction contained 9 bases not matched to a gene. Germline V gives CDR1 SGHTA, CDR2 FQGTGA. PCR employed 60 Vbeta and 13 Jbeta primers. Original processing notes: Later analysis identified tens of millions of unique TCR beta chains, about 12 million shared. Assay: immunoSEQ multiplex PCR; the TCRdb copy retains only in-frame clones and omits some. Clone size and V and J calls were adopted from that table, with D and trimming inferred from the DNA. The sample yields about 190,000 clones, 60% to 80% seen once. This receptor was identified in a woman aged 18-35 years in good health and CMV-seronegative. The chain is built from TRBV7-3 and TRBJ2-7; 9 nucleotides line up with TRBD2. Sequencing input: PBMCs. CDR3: CASSLTQGSGRGEQYF. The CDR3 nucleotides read TGTGCCAGCAGCTTAACGCAGGGTAGCGGGAGAGGCGAGCAGTACTTC.